Listed here are 10 T cell receptor beta chains from one sample, sequenced in a study of cytomegalovirus exposure and HLA in healthy donors (dated by TCRdb to 2017 to 2019). Preparation of the library involved the immunoSEQ multiplex PCR assay. A mixture of 60 forward primers for TCR Vbeta segments and 13 reverse primers for TCR Jbeta segments was used in the multiplex PCR. Imported from immuneACCESS, the table was reduced by TCRdb to in-frame sequences with V and J called. These copies leave out some clones; in studies compared against another copy, an unresolved V gene accounts for under half, and the cause of the remainder is not known. In this sample the table shows approximately 170,000 clones, around 78% of which occur a single time. The ten largest clones take up 0.7% to 0.85% of the sample. The specimen sequenced was PBMCs. Receptors originate from a female donor in good health and CMV-seronegative.

The V and J genes are TRBV5-1 and TRBJ2-7, with a weak D call TRBD1 (5 bases). CDR3 size: 14 residues. V was trimmed by 4 bases and J by 2 bases, leaving 13 bases between them. The germline gives CDR1 SGHRS, CDR2 YFSETQ. CDR3 region: CASSPGSSTYEQYF. In DNA form, the CDR3 reads TGCGCCAGCAGCCCAGGGTCTAGTACCTACGAGCAGTACTTC. Combining the CDR3 with reference TRBV5-1 and TRBJ2-7 gives the whole variable domain KAGVTQTPRYLIKTRGQQVTLSCSPISGHRSVSWYQQTPGQGLQFLFEYFSETQRNKGNFPGRFSGRQFSNSRSEMNVSTLELGDSALYLCASSPGSSTYEQYFGPGTRLTVT.

The chain links TRBV18 to TRBJ2-7; 12 bases agree with TRBD2. CDR3 size: 17 residues. Germline V gene sequence: CDR1 KGHSH, CDR2 LQKENI. Trimming at V came to 3 bases and at J to 2 bases, leaving 8 bases not matched to a gene. In nucleotides, the CDR3 is TGTGCCAGCTCACCTCCGACTAGCGGGAGTTTCACCTACGAGCAGTACTTC. Translated: CASSPPTSGSFTYEQYF. The full variable domain, in which reference TRBV18 and TRBJ2-7 provide the parts outside the CDR3, is NAGVMQNPRHLVRRRGQEARLRCSPMKGHSHVYWYRQLPEEGLKFMVYLQKENIIDESGMPKERFSAEFPKEGPSILRIQQVVRGDSAAYFCASSPPTSGSFTYEQYFGPGTRLTVT.

CDR3 in amino acids: CASSQLIRDRGDYEQYF. In DNA, the CDR3 is TGTGCCAGCAGCCAACTAATCCGGGACAGGGGAGACTACGAGCAGTACTTC. The chain has TRBV7-8 and TRBJ2-7; 10 bases line up with TRBD1. The CDR3 contains 17 residues. After removal of 5 bases from V and 3 bases from J, the junction contained 13 bases not matched to a gene. Per germline, CDR1 SGHVS and CDR2 FQNEAQ. Variable domain in full (rest from reference TRBV7-8 and TRBJ2-7): GAGVSQSPRYKVAKRGQDVALRCDPISGHVSLFWYQQALGQGPEFLTYFQNEAQLDKSGLPSDRFFAERPEGSVSTLKIQRTQQEDSAVYLCASSQLIRDRGDYEQYFGPGTRLTVT.

This sequence joins TRBV19 and TRBJ2-3; D remains unclear. The CDR3 contains 15 residues. In germline, CDR1 is LNHDA, CDR2 SQIVND (reference sequence). V dropped 6 bases and J dropped 0 bases, with 13 bases sitting between them. CDR3 residues: CASSQTRTSTDTQYF. CDR3 nucleotide sequence: TGTGCCAGTAGCCAGACAAGAACTAGCACAGATACGCAGTATTTT.

CDR3 nucleotide sequence: TGTGCCAGCAGCCCAACCTCTGGACAGCTATTCCTAGCCAAAAACATTCAGTACTTC. Residues: CASSPTSGQLFLAKNIQYF. The chain carries TRBV7-2 and TRBJ2-4; a weak D match, TRBD1 (6 bases). The length of the CDR3 is 19 residues. Germline V CDR1 and CDR2: SGHTA, FQGNSA. Trimming removed 5 bases at V and 0 bases at J, with 23 bases between.

The rearrangement links TRBV7-2 to TRBJ1-2, with a possible D match to TRBD1 (6 bases). V lost 5 bases and J lost 7, with 17 bases in between. There are 14 residues in the CDR3. The V gene's germline CDR1 is SGHTA and CDR2 FQGNSA. The CDR3 is CASSPKGGVGGYTF. In DNA, the CDR3 is TGTGCCAGCAGCCCCAAAGGGGGGGTGGGTGGCTACACCTTC.

V usage is TRBV30 and J usage is TRBJ2-6; TRBD2 might be the D (5 bases). The V gene's germline CDR1 is GTSNPN and CDR2 SVGIG (reference sequence). The CDR3 contains 13 residues. The V end was cut by 5 bases, the J end by 2 bases, with 7 bases between. CDR3 region: CAWGLAGANVLTF. The CDR3 DNA reads TGTGCCTGGGGACTGGCTGGGGCCAACGTCCTGACTTTC.

The chain combines TRBV7-7 with TRBJ2-1; 11 bases line up with TRBD2. The ends lost 4 bases at V and 9 bases at J; junction bases unmatched: 11. This CDR3 comprises 16 residues. Germline values: CDR1 SSHAT, CDR2 FNYEAQ (reference sequence). The CDR3 loop reads CASSSDGTSGRGEQFF. The CDR3 nucleotides are TGTGCCAGCAGCTCCGACGGGACTAGCGGTAGGGGTGAGCAGTTCTTC.

This chain uses TRBV18 with TRBJ2-3, with D maybe TRBD2 (6 bases). CDR3 length: 14 residues. The V end was cut by 3 bases, the J end by 6 bases, with 13 bases between. CDR1 and CDR2 (germline): KGHSH, LQKENI. In nucleotides, the CDR3 is TGTGCCAGCTCACCCCGGGAGTCGCAGGATACGCAGTATTTT. Its protein product is CASSPRESQDTQYF.

This clone appeared a single time. V usage is TRBV4-1 and J usage is TRBJ1-2; D may be TRBD1 (6 bases). Trimming left V 3 bases short and J 4 bases short, with 18 bases between. CDR1 and CDR2 from the germline V gene are MGHRA and YSYEKL. The CDR3 spans 16 residues. CDR3 amino acids: CASSHPQGPRGYGYTF. The CDR3 coding sequence is TGCGCCAGCAGCCACCCTCAGGGGCCCCGAGGCTATGGCTACACCTTC.